This T cell receptor (beta chain) was recovered during a study of shared clonotypes between healthy human individuals. Whole-study context: The composition of the donors was two women and a few men aged 18 to 49.

This CDR3 is 15 amino acids long. From germline, CDR1 is SGHDT and CDR2 YYEEEE. Trimming left V 2 bases short and J 0 bases short, with 12 bases between. The method was immunoSEQ multiplex PCR; TCRdb's version includes in-frame clones alone and lacks a portion of them. The table records about 980,000 clones, less than 85% of them present only once. The sequenced sample consisted of memory CD4+ T cells sorted from blood. Subset denoted: CD45RA-negative fraction. The receptor's source is a man between 18 and 35 years old in good health. The V call is TRBV5-6, the J call TRBJ2-7; D gene uncertain. The CDR3 spells CASSFSRAVSYEQYF. CDR3 bases: TGTGCCAGCAGCTTCTCCCGGGCCGTCTCCTACGAGCAGTACTTC.